The 15 T cell receptor beta chains below come from one sample, sequenced in a study of blood T cell repertoires in COVID-19. Data came from immunoSEQ multiplex PCR; TCRdb stores just in-frame clones and leaves some out. The sample consists of about 150,000 clones, 80% to 90% of them appearing once. The sequencing input was peripheral blood. Receptors were obtained from a woman aged 55-69 years with COVID-19, enrolled during active disease.

The rearrangement uses TRBV2 and TRBJ2-6, with 10 bases that match TRBD1. The germline gives CDR1 SNHLY, CDR2 FYNNEI. The V segment lost 9 bases and the J segment 2 bases; nucleotides outside the gene matches: 1. This CDR3 contains 14 residues. CDR3 region: CASGQGAGANVLTF. The DNA for the CDR3 is TGTGCCAGTGGACAGGGGGCTGGGGCCAACGTCCTGACTTTC.

V is TRBV18 and J is TRBJ2-1, with a weak D call TRBD1 (5 bases). Germline lookup yields CDR1 KGHSH and CDR2 LQKENI. This CDR3 has 13 residues. V was trimmed by 4 bases and J by 3 bases, leaving 7 bases between them. The CDR3 coding sequence is TGTGCCAGCTCACGACAGTACTACAATGAGCAGTTCTTC. This sequence encodes CASSRQYYNEQFF.

This clone was observed a single time. V and J are TRBV27 and TRBJ2-1, with 11 nucleotides matching TRBD2. With 3 bases clipped from V and 5 bases from J, the junction kept 12 bases outside the gene matches. Per germline, CDR1 MNHEY and CDR2 SMNVEV (reference sequence). The CDR3 totals 18 residues. CDR3 in DNA: TGTGCCAGCAGTTTTGACCCCAGGCCTAGCGGGGGGAACAATGAGCAGTTCTTC. Protein sequence: CASSFDPRPSGGNNEQFF.

The J gene is TRBJ2-3, the V gene TRBV7-8, with a tentative D call TRBD2 (6 bases). Trimming removed 3 bases at V and 2 bases at J, with 12 bases between. CDR3 length: 15 amino acids. Germline V lookup: CDR1 SGHVS, CDR2 FQNEAQ. For the CDR3, the DNA is TGTGCCAGCAGCTTGGTAGCGGATTCCACAGATACGCAGTATTTT. This translates into CASSLVADSTDTQYF.

As regards this clone: The sample holds other DNA sequences that translate to the same CDR3. V and J are TRBV11-2 and TRBJ2-5, with 11 nucleotides matching TRBD2. The germline CDR1 and CDR2 sequences are SGHAT and FQNNGV. The CDR3 covers 15 residues. V shed 1 base, J shed 5 bases, and the junction held 3 bases outside the gene matches. The CDR3, as DNA: TGTGCCAGCAGCTTAGTACTAGCGGGAGTGGAGACCCAGTACTTC. Protein: CASSLVLAGVETQYF.

In nucleotides, the CDR3 is TGTGCCAGCAGCGACAGGGAGGAAGAGACCCAGTACTTC. Translation: CASSDREEETQYF. The chain employs TRBV7-9 and TRBJ2-5, with D possibly TRBD1 on 7 matching bases. V dropped 5 bases and J dropped 3 bases, with 10 bases sitting between them. Germline loops: CDR1 SEHNR, CDR2 FQNEAQ (reference sequence). The CDR3 is 13 amino acids.

The rearrangement uses TRBV6-5 and TRBJ1-2; the D gene is possibly TRBD1 (5 bases). Germline assignment: CDR1 MNHEY and CDR2 SVGAGI. The CDR3 loop spans 14 amino acids. V lost 5 bases and J 12 bases, leaving 22 bases between the germline ends. The CDR3 DNA sequence: TGTGCCAGCAGTAACCGGGGCCTTCAACGGGAGAACACCTTC. The encoded protein is CASSNRGLQRENTF.

In DNA, the CDR3 is TGTGCCAGCAGTACGACAGGGGCTGACACTGAAGCTTTCTTT. Translation: CASSTTGADTEAFF. This chain joins TRBV6-5 and TRBJ1-1; TRBD1 agrees at 8 bases. Germline V CDR1 and CDR2: MNHEY, SVGAGI. CDR3 length: 14 amino acids. V was clipped by 5 bases and J by 3 bases; unmatched bases: 5.

This clone was seen a few times. The chain is built from TRBV5-1 and TRBJ2-7; 12 bases align to TRBD1. This CDR3 comprises 15 residues. Germline CDR1 and CDR2: SGHRS and YFSETQ. V dropped 1 base and J dropped 7; count of bases not matched to a gene: 6. The CDR3 reads CASSLSGTGGEEQYF. The CDR3 bases are TGCGCCAGCAGCTTGTCCGGGACAGGGGGCGAAGAGCAGTACTTC.

V gene TRBV24-1 combines with J gene TRBJ1-5, with TRBD1 matching over 9 bases. The CDR3 spans 18 residues. With V trimmed by 8 bases and J by 0 bases, 13 bases remained unmatched. Germline lookup yields CDR1 KGHDR and CDR2 SFDVKD. The CDR3 DNA sequence: TGTGCCACCATGTGTGGACAGGGGTCTTTTGATAGCAATCAGCCCCAGCATTTT. It translates to CATMCGQGSFDSNQPQHF.

V usage is TRBV5-8 and J usage is TRBJ2-7; D might be TRBD2 (6 bases). CDR1 and CDR2 from the germline V gene are SGHTS and YDEGEE. V was trimmed by 6 bases and J by 2 bases, leaving 18 bases between them. There are 15 residues in the CDR3. CDR3 coding DNA: TGTGCCAGCAACTTACCCGGCGCGGGAACCTACGAGCAGTACTTC. Amino acid sequence: CASNLPGAGTYEQYF.

This clone was recorded once. The chain recombines TRBV19 with TRBJ1-1; 10 bases line up with TRBD1. The V gene's germline CDR1 is LNHDA and CDR2 SQIVND (reference sequence). V dropped 6 bases and J dropped 0; count of bases not matched to a gene: 7. The CDR3 spans 16 residues. The CDR3 spells CASSPLTGGVNTEAFF. CDR3 DNA sequence: TGTGCCAGTAGCCCATTGACAGGGGGCGTGAACACTGAAGCTTTCTTT.

The chain recombines TRBV19 with TRBJ2-3; D is uncertain. Germline V CDR1 and CDR2: LNHDA, SQIVND (reference sequence). V lost 0 bases and J lost 1, with 14 bases in between. The CDR3 runs to 17 residues. CDR3 loop: CASSIDLFRGGTDTQYF. CDR3 in DNA: TGTGCCAGTAGTATAGATCTATTCCGCGGTGGCACAGATACGCAGTATTTT.

CDR3 DNA: TGTGCCAGCAAACTAGCGGGGGGCTCCTACAATGAGCAGTTCTTC. Encoded protein: CASKLAGGSYNEQFF. The chain employs TRBV14 and TRBJ2-1; TRBD2 aligns across 12 bases. CDR1 and CDR2 (germline): SGHDN, FVKESK. With V trimmed by 7 bases and J by 0 bases, 1 base remained unmatched. The CDR3 length is 15 residues.

This clone was observed once. The J gene is TRBJ1-2, the V gene TRBV11-2, with 7 bases fitting TRBD1. V lost 0 bases to trimming and J lost 7 bases; unmatched junction nucleotides: 14. This CDR3 region has 17 residues. Per germline, CDR1 SGHAT and CDR2 FQNNGV. CDR3 loop: CASSLDRGSSATVGYTF. DNA for the CDR3: TGTGCCAGCAGCTTAGACAGGGGGAGTTCAGCTACTGTTGGCTACACCTTC.